The 25 T cell receptor beta chains below all came from one sample that was sequenced in a study of CD8+ T cells in alopecia areata. The authors extracted RNA and reverse transcribed it into cDNA as the sequencing template. Sequencing was performed with immunoSEQ multiplex PCR; in TCRdb, only in-frame clones are kept and a portion is missing. The sample lists over 200,000 clones, 50% to 60% occurring once. The sample in question was CD4+ T cells sorted from blood, obtained at week 0. All receptors come from a human donor with alopecia areata.

There are a few counts of this clone. The chain is built from TRBV29-1 and TRBJ2-7; 8 bases fit TRBD1. The CDR3 has 14 amino acids. J gave up 2 bases and V 4 bases, and 7 bases lay outside the gene matches. The germline V gene has CDR1 SQVTM and CDR2 ANQGSEA. CDR3 protein: CSVVNQGATYEQYF. CDR3 coding DNA: TGCAGCGTTGTTAACCAGGGGGCAACCTACGAGCAGTACTTC.

This clone was seen a handful of times. The chain joins TRBV30 to TRBJ1-1; D might be TRBD1 (6 bases). The CDR3 covers 11 residues. CDR1 is GTSNPN, CDR2 SVGIG, per germline (reference sequence). The germline V and J ends were trimmed by 0 bases and 7 bases, with 6 bases remaining between them. The CDR3 is CAWSVQGEAFF. CDR3 DNA sequence: TGTGCCTGGAGTGTACAGGGTGAAGCTTTCTTT.

The chain couples TRBV2 to TRBJ2-5, with 7 nucleotides matching TRBD1. Losses at the gene ends were 1 base for V and 7 bases for J; bases not matched to a gene: 9. Per the germline V gene, CDR1 is SNHLY and CDR2 is FYNNEI. This CDR3 comprises 15 residues. CDR3 DNA: TGTGCCAGCAGTGAAGAACAGGGGCCCAGTGGGACCCAGTACTTC. This translates into CASSEEQGPSGTQYF.

The chain uses TRBV9 and TRBJ2-7; 9 bases are shared with TRBD1. The V gene's germline CDR1 is SGDLS and CDR2 YYNGEE. CDR3 length: 15 amino acids. With V trimmed by 2 bases and J by 1 base, 4 bases remained unmatched. CDR3 in DNA: TGTGCCAGCAGCGTTGGGACAGGGAAATCCTACGAGCAGTACTTC. Amino acid sequence: CASSVGTGKSYEQYF.

This clone was seen many times. The chain combines TRBV19 with TRBJ1-3; D is unclear. Germline CDR1 reads LNHDA; CDR2 reads SQIVND (reference sequence). This CDR3 is built from 14 residues. Trimming shortened V by 8 bases and J by 0 bases, and 11 bases separated the two germline ends. The CDR3 is CASRERFSGNTIYF. As DNA, the CDR3 is TGTGCCAGTCGCGAACGGTTCTCTGGAAACACCATATATTTT.

This clone was recorded a few times. The chain couples TRBV19 to TRBJ2-1; TRBD2 agrees at 8 bases. CDR1 is LNHDA and CDR2 is SQIVND in the germline V gene (reference sequence). This CDR3 contains 14 residues. Losses at the gene ends were 6 bases for V and 1 base for J; bases not matched to a gene: 2. The CDR3 is CASSASGSYNEQFF. CDR3 coding DNA: TGTGCCAGTAGCGCTAGCGGGTCCTACAATGAGCAGTTCTTC.

This clone came up once. The V and J genes are TRBV30 and TRBJ1-5; D remains unclear. The CDR3 is made up of 13 amino acids. Germline CDR1 and CDR2: GTSNPN and SVGIG (reference sequence). V was trimmed by 7 bases and J by 2 bases, leaving 12 bases between them. CDR3 in DNA: TGTGCCTTGGCGGACGGGGGCAATCAGCCCCAGCATTTT. This sequence encodes CALADGGNQPQHF.

This chain joins TRBV11-2 and TRBJ2-1, with 10 bases identical to TRBD2. Trimming at V came to 4 bases and at J to 9 bases, leaving 6 bases not matched to a gene. From germline, CDR1 is SGHAT and CDR2 FQNNGV. This CDR3 spans 14 amino acids. The CDR3 reads CASSSNGLAVEQFF. CDR3 nucleotides: TGTGCCAGCAGCTCAAATGGACTAGCGGTTGAGCAGTTCTTC.

The V and J genes are TRBV7-9 and TRBJ1-2; no clear D gene. Germline CDR1 and CDR2: SEHNR and FQNEAQ (reference sequence). V shed 1 base and J shed 7 bases, with 19 bases lying between them. The CDR3 runs 16 residues. CDR3 sequence (DNA): TGTGCCAGCAGCTTAGTAGGCCCCAACGTTGTCTCTGGCTACACCTTC. This sequence encodes CASSLVGPNVVSGYTF.

This clone was found a few times. The chain uses TRBV19 and TRBJ1-2, with a weak D call TRBD1 (5 bases). Germline-derived CDR1 and CDR2 are LNHDA and SQIVND (reference sequence). The CDR3 consists of 13 residues. The V end was cut by 7 bases, the J end by 1 base, with 10 bases between. CDR3 sequence (DNA): TGTGCCAGTATCGACAGTTTTAACTATGGCTACACCTTC. Amino acid sequence: CASIDSFNYGYTF. Combining the CDR3 with reference TRBV19 and TRBJ1-2 gives the whole variable domain DGGITQSPKYLFRKEGQNVTLSCEQNLNHDAMYWYRQDPGQGLRLIYYSQIVNDFQKGDIAEGYSVSREKKESFPLTVTSAQKNPTAFYLCASIDSFNYGYTFGSGTRLTVV.

The rearrangement links TRBV30 to TRBJ2-3; no firm D call. V lost 0 bases and J lost 4, with 8 bases in between. The CDR3 has 13 amino acids. Germline-derived CDR1 and CDR2 are GTSNPN and SVGIG (reference sequence). The CDR3 region is CAWSVRVPDTQYF. The CDR3 coding sequence is TGTGCCTGGAGTGTACGAGTACCAGATACGCAGTATTTT.

This clone was picked up one time. V is TRBV29-1 and J is TRBJ1-2; 7 bases map to TRBD1. V lost 6 bases and J lost 0; bases outside the gene matches: 4. Germline V gene lookup returns CDR1 SQVTM and CDR2 ANQGSEA. The CDR3 covers 13 residues. CDR3 sequence: CSVGQVANYGYTF. The CDR3, as DNA: TGCAGCGTCGGACAGGTAGCTAACTATGGCTACACCTTC.

The chain is built from TRBV4-1 and TRBJ2-7; possibly TRBD1 for D (5 bases). The CDR3 spans 15 residues. Trimming pared 3 bases from V and 2 bases from J, leaving 14 bases between. In germline, CDR1 is MGHRA, CDR2 YSYEKL. DNA for the CDR3: TGCGCCAGCAGCCAGCCGGCCAGGGTTACCTACGAGCAGTACTTC. Translating gives CASSQPARVTYEQYF.

This clone was seen only a few times. The rearrangement joins TRBV29-1 to TRBJ1-2, with TRBD1 matching over 8 bases. CDR3 length: 15 residues. Trimming took 4 bases from V and 3 from J; bases not matched to a gene: 10. Germline lookup yields CDR1 SQVTM and CDR2 ANQGSEA. The CDR3 loop is CSVGRGRGLDYGYTF. CDR3 sequence (DNA): TGCAGCGTTGGTAGAGGCAGGGGGCTAGACTATGGCTACACCTTC.

The chain has TRBV5-1 and TRBJ2-7, with D possibly being TRBD1 (6 bases). Germline CDR1 is SGHRS and CDR2 is YFSETQ. The CDR3 extends over 15 amino acids. Trimming shortened V by 4 bases and J by 2 bases, and 16 bases separated the two germline ends. CDR3 sequence: CASSQDGQSPYEQYF. The CDR3 DNA follows: TGCGCCAGCAGCCAAGATGGACAGTCGCCCTACGAGCAGTACTTC.

Only a few counts were recorded for this clone. The V and J genes are TRBV27 and TRBJ1-1, with D hard to call. Trimming removed 3 bases at V and 3 bases at J, with 11 bases between. CDR3 size: 14 residues. Germline loops: CDR1 MNHEY, CDR2 SMNVEV (reference sequence). The CDR3 DNA reads as TGTGCCAGCAGTTTTCGGGGTGCGGACACTGAAGCTTTCTTT. Residues: CASSFRGADTEAFF.

V gene TRBV27 combines with J gene TRBJ2-1; maybe TRBD2 (6 bases). The V end lost 7 bases, the J end lost 7 bases, and 17 bases lay between the germline ends. The CDR3 sequence is 14 residues long. The germline CDR1 and CDR2 sequences are MNHEY and SMNVEV (reference sequence). This CDR3 reads CASITGGPRNEQFF. The CDR3 DNA reads TGTGCCAGCATCACAGGAGGGCCGAGGAATGAGCAGTTCTTC.

V and J are TRBV7-6 and TRBJ1-1; perhaps TRBD1 as D (6 bases). The CDR3 totals 13 residues. Germline V gene lookup returns CDR1 SGHVS and CDR2 FNYEAQ. With 3 bases removed from V and 6 bases from J, the gap between germline ends came to 11 bases. CDR3 nucleotide sequence: TGTGCCAGCAGCTTTACGGAGGGGGCTGAAGCTTTCTTT. This encodes CASSFTEGAEAFF. The full variable domain, in which reference TRBV7-6 and TRBJ1-1 provide the parts outside the CDR3, is GAGVSQSPRYKVTKRGQDVALRCDPISGHVSLYWYRQALGQGPEFLTYFNYEAQQDKSGLPNDRFSAERPEGSISTLTIQRTEQRDSAMYRCASSFTEGAEAFFGQGTRLTVV.

The V gene is TRBV29-1, the J gene TRBJ2-1, with D perhaps given as TRBD1 or TRBD2 (5 bases each). Germline CDR1 reads SQVTM; CDR2 reads ANQGSEA. This CDR3 comprises 11 residues. V lost 7 bases and J 13 bases, leaving 17 bases between the germline ends. This CDR3 reads CSEESRDRQFF. In DNA, the CDR3 is TGCAGCGAGGAGAGCCGGGACCGACAGTTCTTC.

This sequence joins TRBV5-1 and TRBJ1-1; no firm D call. Germline assignment: CDR1 SGHRS and CDR2 YFSETQ. The CDR3 is made up of 12 amino acids. The ends were cut back, 3 bases at V and 1 base at J, with 4 bases in the middle. CDR3 DNA: TGCGCCAGCAGCTCGCAGAACACTGAAGCTTTCTTT. This codes for CASSSQNTEAFF.

The V call is TRBV5-1, the J call TRBJ2-5; TRBD2 agrees at 9 bases. V trimming: 1 base; J trimming: 5 bases; junction bases outside the gene matches: 6. Germline loops: CDR1 SGHRS, CDR2 YFSETQ. CDR3 length: 15 amino acids. CDR3 amino acids: CASSLRLAGTETQYF. CDR3 in DNA: TGCGCCAGCAGCTTGCGGCTAGCGGGGACGGAGACCCAGTACTTC.

This clone was seen at least ten times. J is TRBJ1-6 and V is TRBV5-4, with TRBD1 as a possible D gene (5 bases). V dropped 4 bases and J dropped 10 bases, with 21 bases sitting between them. Looked up from germline, CDR1 is SGHNT and CDR2 is YYREEE (reference sequence). The CDR3 runs to 16 residues. CDR3 sequence (DNA): TGTGCCAGCAGCACACCCATTGGGGGTGGCGACTCACCCCTCCACTTT. It codes for CASSTPIGGGDSPLHF.

V and J are TRBV9 and TRBJ2-4, with 7 bases lining up with TRBD2. The CDR3 consists of 16 residues. The trim removed 3 bases at V and 0 bases at J, leaving 6 bases unmatched. Per the germline V gene, CDR1 is SGDLS and CDR2 is YYNGEE. The CDR3 here is CASSESGEGAKNIQYF. The DNA for the CDR3 is TGTGCCAGCAGCGAATCGGGGGAGGGAGCCAAAAACATTCAGTACTTC.

The chain joins TRBV7-9 to TRBJ2-7; D perhaps matches TRBD2 (5 bases). The CDR3 contains 14 residues. Germline-derived CDR1 and CDR2 are SEHNR and FQNEAQ (reference sequence). The germline V and J ends were trimmed by 1 base and 0 bases, with 7 bases remaining between them. CDR3: CASSLGTVSYEQYF. The CDR3 nucleotides read TGTGCCAGCAGCTTAGGGACTGTCTCCTACGAGCAGTACTTC.

The chain joins TRBV7-9 to TRBJ2-3; D is possibly TRBD1 or TRBD2 (5 bases each). V was clipped by 4 bases and J by 2 bases, with 10 bases between them. Germline V gene sequence: CDR1 SEHNR, CDR2 FQNEAQ (reference sequence). The CDR3 is 14 residues long. The CDR3 nucleotides are TGTGCCAGCAGCTGGGACCTCTACACAGATACGCAGTATTTT. It is translated as CASSWDLYTDTQYF.